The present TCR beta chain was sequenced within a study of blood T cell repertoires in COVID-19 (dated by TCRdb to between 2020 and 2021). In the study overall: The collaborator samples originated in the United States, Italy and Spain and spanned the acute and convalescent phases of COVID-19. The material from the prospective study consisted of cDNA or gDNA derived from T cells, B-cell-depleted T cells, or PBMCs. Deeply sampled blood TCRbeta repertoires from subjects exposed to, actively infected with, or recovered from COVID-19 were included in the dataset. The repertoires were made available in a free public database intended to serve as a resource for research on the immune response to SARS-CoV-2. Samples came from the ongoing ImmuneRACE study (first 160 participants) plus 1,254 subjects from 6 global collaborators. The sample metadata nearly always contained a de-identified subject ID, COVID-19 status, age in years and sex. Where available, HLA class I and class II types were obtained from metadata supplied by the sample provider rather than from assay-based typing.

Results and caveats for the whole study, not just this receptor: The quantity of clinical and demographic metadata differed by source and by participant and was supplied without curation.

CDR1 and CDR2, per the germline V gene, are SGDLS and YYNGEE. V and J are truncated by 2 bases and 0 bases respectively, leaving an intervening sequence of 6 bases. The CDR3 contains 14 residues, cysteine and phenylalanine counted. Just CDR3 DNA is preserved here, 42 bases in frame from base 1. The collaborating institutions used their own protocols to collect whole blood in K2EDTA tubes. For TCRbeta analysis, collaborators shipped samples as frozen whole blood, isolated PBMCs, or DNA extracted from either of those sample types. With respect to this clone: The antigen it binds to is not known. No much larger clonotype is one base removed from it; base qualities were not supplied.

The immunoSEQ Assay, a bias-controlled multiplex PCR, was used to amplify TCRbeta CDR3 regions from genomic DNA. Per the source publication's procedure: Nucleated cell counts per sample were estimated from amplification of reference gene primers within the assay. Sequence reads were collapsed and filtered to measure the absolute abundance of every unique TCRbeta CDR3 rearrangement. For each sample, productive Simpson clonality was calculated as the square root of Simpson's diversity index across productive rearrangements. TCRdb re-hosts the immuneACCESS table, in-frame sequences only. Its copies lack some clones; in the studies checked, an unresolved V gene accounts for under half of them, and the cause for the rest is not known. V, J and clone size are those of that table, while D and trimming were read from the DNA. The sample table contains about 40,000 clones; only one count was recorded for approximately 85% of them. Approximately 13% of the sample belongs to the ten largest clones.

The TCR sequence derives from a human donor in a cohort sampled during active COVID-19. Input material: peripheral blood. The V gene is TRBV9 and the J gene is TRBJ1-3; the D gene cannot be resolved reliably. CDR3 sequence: CASSVAVSGNTIYF. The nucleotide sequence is TGTGCCAGCAGCGTCGCAGTCTCTGGAAACACCATATATTTT.